The rows below give T cell receptor beta chains drawn from one sample of a study of cytomegalovirus exposure and HLA in healthy donors. Measured with immunoSEQ multiplex PCR; TCRdb has only the in-frame clones, and not every one. The data hold under 140,000 clones, with approximately 88% observed a single time. Sequences were obtained from PBMCs. The receptors come from a woman aged 25 to 39 in good health and CMV-seropositive. Both conserved end residues are trimmed from each CDR3. The size of a clone is reported for some rows only, either as once, few or many, or as a class for expanded clones.

clone_size: .
v_call: TRBV7-2
j_call: TRBJ2-5
cdr3_aa: ASSLATGSETQY

clone_size: once
v_call: TRBV10-1
j_call: TRBJ2-3
cdr3_aa: ASSGTGALTDTQY

clone_size: .
v_call: TRBV14
j_call: TRBJ2-7
cdr3_aa: ASSQGPEQY

clone_size: .
v_call: TRBV7-9
j_call: TRBJ1-1
cdr3_aa: ASSLQSGRGNTEAF

clone_size: .
v_call: TRBV6-5
j_call: TRBJ2-7
cdr3_aa: ASTRGTQYEQY

clone_size: once
v_call: TRBV19
j_call: TRBJ2-6
cdr3_aa: ASSISGTAYSGANVLT

clone_size: .
v_call: TRBV14
j_call: TRBJ2-1
cdr3_aa: ASSHAKTEPTPNEQF

clone_size: once
v_call: TRBV15
j_call: TRBJ1-2
cdr3_aa: ATSRDFTGGAGYT

clone_size: .
v_call: TRBV15
j_call: TRBJ1-1
cdr3_aa: ATSRGGPGFGEAF

clone_size: few
v_call: TRBV5-1
j_call: TRBJ1-6
cdr3_aa: ASGTGDINSPLH

clone_size: .
v_call: TRBV6-5
j_call: TRBJ2-7
cdr3_aa: ASSYSSSSREQY

clone_size: .
v_call: TRBV5-4
j_call: TRBJ2-5
cdr3_aa: ASSLGQKETQY

clone_size: .
v_call: TRBV6-5
j_call: TRBJ1-1
cdr3_aa: ASIHPRGTNTEAF

clone_size: .
v_call: TRBV14
j_call: TRBJ2-7
cdr3_aa: ASSPRGALDISYEQY

clone_size: .
v_call: TRBV5-1
j_call: TRBJ1-2
cdr3_aa: ASSLEPGANYGYT